These 5 T cell receptor beta chains were all obtained from the same sample, sequenced in a study of regulatory T cells in long-lasting Graves disease. The TCR beta library used iRepertoire HTBI primers with Arm-PCR amplification of CDR3. One entry per CDR3 protein, called by TCRdb with MiXCR from the multiplex PCR reads. Seen here are a few hundred thousand distinct CDR3 sequences, 22% observed once, and the top ten hold around 13%. Time point meaning: persistent/refractory GD, antithyroid drugs over 5 years with positive TRAb. PBMCs provided the RNA from which the TCR library was made. The source material was peripheral blood mononuclear cells (PBMCs), sampled when the disease was refractory, from a patient treated with antithyroid drugs. These receptors were collected from a female donor with Graves disease.

This chain links TRBV28 with TRBJ1-1, with D tentatively TRBD1 (5 bases). V gave up 0 bases and J gave up 6 bases, with 14 bases separating them. The CDR3 runs to 15 residues. Germline V lookup: CDR1 MDHEN, CDR2 SYDVKM. CDR3 sequence reads: CASSLWSQRGAEAFF. The CDR3 nucleotides read TGTGCCAGCAGTTTATGGAGTCAACGGGGGGCTGAAGCTTTCTTT.

Ten or more counts support this clonotype. The chain couples TRBV6-1 to TRBJ2-7, with 8 bases aligning to TRBD1. With V trimmed by 6 bases and J by 2 bases, 9 bases remained unmatched. Per germline, CDR1 MNHNS and CDR2 SASEGT. The CDR3 extends over 15 amino acids. CDR3 amino acids: CASRTGQGGTYEQYF. The CDR3 DNA reads as TGTGCCAGCAGGACCGGACAGGGTGGAACCTACGAGCAGTACTTC.

The chain couples TRBV18 to TRBJ2-4, with a tentative D call TRBD1 (6 bases). The germline gives CDR1 KGHSH, CDR2 LQKENI. Trimming pared 3 bases from V and 5 bases from J, leaving 14 bases between. This CDR3 spans 15 amino acids. The CDR3 reads CASSPPQGSQNIQYF. CDR3 nucleotide sequence: TGTGCCAGCTCACCTCCACAGGGTAGCCAAAACATTCAGTACTTC.

This clonotype showed up many times. V and J are TRBV2 and TRBJ1-1; a weak D match, TRBD1 (5 bases). Trimming took off 6 bases at V and 7 bases at J, with 12 bases between the two ends. Germline values: CDR1 SNHLY, CDR2 FYNNEI. This CDR3 has 12 residues. The chain's CDR3 is CASSRGTVEAFF. CDR3 nucleotide sequence: TGTGCCAGCAGCCGTGGGACGGTTGAAGCTTTCTTT.

Turning to this clonotype: This clone may be a read error of a much larger clone one base away. This sequence joins TRBV11-2 and TRBJ2-2; D is unclear. The V gene lost 5 bases and the J gene lost 9 bases, with 16 bases spanning the gap. The V gene's germline CDR1 is SGHAT and CDR2 FQNNGV. This CDR3 spans 14 amino acids. The CDR3 sequence is CASSLLSGWRELFF. The CDR3, as DNA: TGTGCCAGCAGCCTTTTGTCCGGGTGGCGGGAGCTGTTTTTT.